Sequencing of this TCR beta chain was carried out in a study of cytomegalovirus exposure and HLA in healthy donors. The study's findings and limits: A list of 164 TCR beta chains associated with cytomegalovirus was given.

CDR1 and CDR2 (germline): GTSNPN, SVGIG (reference sequence). The CDR3 runs to 18 residues. The ends were cut back, 2 bases at V and 0 bases at J, with 20 bases in the middle. Donors were drawn from the roughly 120-subject validation cohort, separate from the approximately 700-subject first cohort. About this clone itself: Antigen unknown.

Method: immunoSEQ multiplex PCR; TCRdb's copy keeps in-frame clones and lacks some. The sample shows roughly 71,000 clones, roughly 92% of them seen only once. The TCR originated in a woman aged 18-29 years in good health and CMV-seronegative. What was sequenced was PBMCs. This chain links TRBV30 with TRBJ2-4, with a weak D call TRBD1 (6 bases). CDR3 in amino acids: CAWSKRTERFLAKNIQYF. DNA for the CDR3: TGTGCCTGGAGTAAGAGGACAGAGAGATTTCTAGCCAAAAACATTCAGTACTTC.